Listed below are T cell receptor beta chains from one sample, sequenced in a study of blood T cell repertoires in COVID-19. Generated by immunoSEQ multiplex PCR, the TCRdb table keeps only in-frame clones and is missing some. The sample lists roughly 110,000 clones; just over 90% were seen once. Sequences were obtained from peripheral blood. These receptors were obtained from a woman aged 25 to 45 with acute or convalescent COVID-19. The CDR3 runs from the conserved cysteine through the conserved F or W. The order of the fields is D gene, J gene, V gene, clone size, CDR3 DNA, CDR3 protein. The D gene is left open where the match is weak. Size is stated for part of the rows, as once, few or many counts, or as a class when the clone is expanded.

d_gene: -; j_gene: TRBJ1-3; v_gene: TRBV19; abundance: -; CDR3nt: TGTGCCAGTAGTATTGGGGTACAGGTCTCTGGAAACACCATATATTTT; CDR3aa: CASSIGVQVSGNTIYF
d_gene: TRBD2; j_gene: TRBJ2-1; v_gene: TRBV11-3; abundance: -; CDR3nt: TGTGCCAGCAGCTCCCTAGCGGGGGCCTCCTACAATGAGCAGTTCTTC; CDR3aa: CASSSLAGASYNEQFF
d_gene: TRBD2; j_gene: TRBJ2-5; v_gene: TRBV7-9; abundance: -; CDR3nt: TGTGCCAGCAGCTTAGAACGGGGGGGCCTCGGAGAGACCCAGTACTTC; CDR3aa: CASSLERGGLGETQYF
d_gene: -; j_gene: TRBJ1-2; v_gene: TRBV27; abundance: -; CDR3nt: TGTGCCAGCAGTCCTGGGCCGCTGCGAGGCTACACCTTC; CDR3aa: CASSPGPLRGYTF
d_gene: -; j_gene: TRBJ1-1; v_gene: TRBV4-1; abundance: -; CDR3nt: TGCGCCAGCAGCCAAGTAGGGGGAAGGCCTGAAGCTTTCTTT; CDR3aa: CASSQVGGRPEAFF
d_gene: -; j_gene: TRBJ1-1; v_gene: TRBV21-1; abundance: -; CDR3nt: TGTGCCAGCAGCAAACCCGGGACAGGGGAAACTGAAGCTTTCTTT; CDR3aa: CASSKPGTGETEAFF
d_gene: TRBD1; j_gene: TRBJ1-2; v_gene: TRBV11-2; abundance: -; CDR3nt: TGTGCCAGCAGCGTTGGTATCAGACAGGGGGCTTATGGCTACACCTTC; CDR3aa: CASSVGIRQGAYGYTF
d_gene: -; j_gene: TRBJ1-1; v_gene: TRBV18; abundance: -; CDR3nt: TGTGCCAGCTCACTCACAGGGCTCATGAACACTGAAGCTTTCTTT; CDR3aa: CASSLTGLMNTEAFF
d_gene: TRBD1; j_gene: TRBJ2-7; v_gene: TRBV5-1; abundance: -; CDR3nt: TGCGCCAGCAGTCTTACCGGAGGACAGGGAAACTACGAGCAGTACTTC; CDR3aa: CASSLTGGQGNYEQYF
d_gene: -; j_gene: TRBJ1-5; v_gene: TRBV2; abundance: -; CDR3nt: TGTGCCAGCAGTGATTACCGACAGGCCAATCAGCCCCAGCATTTT; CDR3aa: CASSDYRQANQPQHF
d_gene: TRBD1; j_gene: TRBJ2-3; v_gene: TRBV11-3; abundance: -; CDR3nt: TGTGCCAGCAGCCCCTCCGGGACAGGGTTCGATACGCAGTATTTT; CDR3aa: CASSPSGTGFDTQYF
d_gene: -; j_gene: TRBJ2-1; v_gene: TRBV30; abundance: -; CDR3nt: TGTGCCTGGAGTGGAATGGCGGGACGGCTGGCTGAGCAGTTCTTC; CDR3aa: CAWSGMAGRLAEQFF
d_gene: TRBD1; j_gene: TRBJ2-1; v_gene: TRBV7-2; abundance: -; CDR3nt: TGTGCCAGCAGCAGGGACAGGGACATTTACAATGAGCAGTTCTTC; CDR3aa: CASSRDRDIYNEQFF
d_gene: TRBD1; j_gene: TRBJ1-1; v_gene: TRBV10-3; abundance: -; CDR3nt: TGTGCCATCAGGGAGCCGGGACAGGGTGCGGTGAACACTGAAGCTTTCTTT; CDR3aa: CAIREPGQGAVNTEAFF
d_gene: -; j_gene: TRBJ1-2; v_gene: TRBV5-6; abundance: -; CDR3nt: TGTGCCAGCAGCCGGACCAGGGTAAACTATGGCTACACCTTC; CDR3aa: CASSRTRVNYGYTF
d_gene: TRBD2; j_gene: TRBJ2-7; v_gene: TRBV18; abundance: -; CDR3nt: TGTGCCAGCTCACCACCGTCTAGCGGGAGAGGCGAGCAGTACTTC; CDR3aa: CASSPPSSGRGEQYF
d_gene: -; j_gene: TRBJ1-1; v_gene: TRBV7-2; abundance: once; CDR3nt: TGTGCCAGCAGCTACAGGGCTTGGAACACTGAAGCTTTCTTT; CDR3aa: CASSYRAWNTEAFF
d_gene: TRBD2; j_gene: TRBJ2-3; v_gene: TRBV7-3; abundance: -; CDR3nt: TGTGCCAGCAGCTTAATCCCTAGCGGGGATATCGCAGATACGCAGTATTTT; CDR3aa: CASSLIPSGDIADTQYF
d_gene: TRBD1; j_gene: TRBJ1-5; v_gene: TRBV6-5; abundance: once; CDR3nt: TGTGCCAGCAGTTCCGGACAGGGAAGCAATCAGCCCCAGCATTTT; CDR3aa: CASSSGQGSNQPQHF
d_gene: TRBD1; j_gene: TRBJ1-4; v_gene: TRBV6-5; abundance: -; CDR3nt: TGTGCCAGCAGTAAACAGGGGGCGAGGGAAAAACTGTTTTTT; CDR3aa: CASSKQGAREKLFF
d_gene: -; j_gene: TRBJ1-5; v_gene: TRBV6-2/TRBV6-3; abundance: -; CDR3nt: TGTGCCAGCACCCCGGAGGGGACCAATCAGCCCCAGCATTTT; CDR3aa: CASTPEGTNQPQHF
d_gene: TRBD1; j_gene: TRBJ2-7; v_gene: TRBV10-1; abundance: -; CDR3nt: TGCGCCAGCAGTGATCAGGGGGCTAGGTACGAGCAGTACTTC; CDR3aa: CASSDQGARYEQYF
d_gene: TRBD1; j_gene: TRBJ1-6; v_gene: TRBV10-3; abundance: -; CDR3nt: TGTGCCATCAGAACTGGGACAGGGGGGGGTAATTCACCCCTCCACTTT; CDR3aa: CAIRTGTGGGNSPLHF
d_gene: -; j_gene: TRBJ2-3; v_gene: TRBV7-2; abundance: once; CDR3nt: TGTGCCAGCAGCTCCCTTACAGATACGCAGTATTTT; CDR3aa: CASSSLTDTQYF
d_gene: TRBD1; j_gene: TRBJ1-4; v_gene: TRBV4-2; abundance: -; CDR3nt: TGTGCCAGCAGCCAAGAATGGACAGGGGGCGATGAAAAACTGTTTTTT; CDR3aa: CASSQEWTGGDEKLFF
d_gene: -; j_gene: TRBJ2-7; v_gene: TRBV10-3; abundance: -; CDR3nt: TGTGCCATCAGTGAAACGGTACCCTACGAGCAGTACTTC; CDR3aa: CAISETVPYEQYF
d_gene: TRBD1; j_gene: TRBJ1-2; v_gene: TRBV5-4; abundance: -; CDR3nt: TGTGCCAGCAGCTCGTACTACAGGGGAGAGTCTGGCTACACCTTC; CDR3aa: CASSSYYRGESGYTF
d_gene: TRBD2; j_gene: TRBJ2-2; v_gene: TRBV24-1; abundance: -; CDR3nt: TGTGCCACCAGTGACCCCGTAGCGGGAGGGGCGGCCGGGGAGCTGTTTTTT; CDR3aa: CATSDPVAGGAAGELFF